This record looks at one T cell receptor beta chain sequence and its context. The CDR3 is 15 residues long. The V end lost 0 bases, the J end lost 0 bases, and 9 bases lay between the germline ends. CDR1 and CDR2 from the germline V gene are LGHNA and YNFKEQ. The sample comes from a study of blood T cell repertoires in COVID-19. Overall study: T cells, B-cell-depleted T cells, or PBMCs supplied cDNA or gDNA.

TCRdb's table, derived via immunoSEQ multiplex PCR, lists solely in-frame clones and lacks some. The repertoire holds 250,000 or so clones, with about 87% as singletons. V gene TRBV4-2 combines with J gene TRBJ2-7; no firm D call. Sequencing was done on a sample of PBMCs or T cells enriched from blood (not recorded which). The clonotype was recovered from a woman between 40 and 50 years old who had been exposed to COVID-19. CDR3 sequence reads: CASSQESIISYEQYF. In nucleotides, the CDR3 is TGTGCCAGCAGCCAAGAATCTATAATCTCCTACGAGCAGTACTTC.